This T cell receptor beta chain comes out of a study of cytomegalovirus exposure and HLA in healthy donors. The study's findings and limits: Follow-up analysis seemed to connect common viral pathogens with several of the most significant clusters identified. Later analysis identified a missense DCLRE1C variant that was linked to TCR beta V- and J-gene trimming. Indistinguishable V segments, including TRBV6-2 and TRBV6-3, were excluded. Reports indicated that the classifier achieved high specificity and sensitivity in diagnosing cytomegalovirus status.

Regarding this clone: Its target is unknown.

Germline V CDR1 and CDR2: LGHNA, YSLEER. V lost 4 bases and J lost 8, with 20 bases in between. The CDR3 has 16 residues. The study ran its PCR with 60 Vbeta and 13 Jbeta primers. Method: immunoSEQ multiplex PCR; TCRdb's copy keeps in-frame clones and lacks some. The sample contains over 110,000 clones, roughly 76% of which appear only once. The source material was PBMCs. V is TRBV4-3 and J is TRBJ1-4; D may be TRBD1 (5 bases). This clonotype originated in a woman aged 35 to 49 in good health and CMV-seronegative. The CDR3: CASSPETDISSEKLFF. The CDR3 DNA reads as TGCGCCAGCAGCCCCGAAACGGACATCTCAAGCGAAAAACTGTTTTTT.